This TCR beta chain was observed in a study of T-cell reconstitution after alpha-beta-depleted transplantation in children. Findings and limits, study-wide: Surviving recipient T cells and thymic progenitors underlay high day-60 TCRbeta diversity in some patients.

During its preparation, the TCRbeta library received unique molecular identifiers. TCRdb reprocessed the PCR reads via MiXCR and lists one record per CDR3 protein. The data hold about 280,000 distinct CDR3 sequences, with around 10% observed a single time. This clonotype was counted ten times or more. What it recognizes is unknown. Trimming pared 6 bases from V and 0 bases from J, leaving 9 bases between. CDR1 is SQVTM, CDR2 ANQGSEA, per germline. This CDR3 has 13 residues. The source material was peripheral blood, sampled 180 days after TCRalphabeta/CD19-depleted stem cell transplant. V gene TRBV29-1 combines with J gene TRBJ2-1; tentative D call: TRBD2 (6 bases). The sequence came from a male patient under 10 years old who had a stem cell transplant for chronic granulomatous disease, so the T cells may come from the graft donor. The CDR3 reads CSVFSGSYNEQFF. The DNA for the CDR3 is TGCAGCGTATTTAGCGGCTCCTACAATGAGCAGTTCTTC.